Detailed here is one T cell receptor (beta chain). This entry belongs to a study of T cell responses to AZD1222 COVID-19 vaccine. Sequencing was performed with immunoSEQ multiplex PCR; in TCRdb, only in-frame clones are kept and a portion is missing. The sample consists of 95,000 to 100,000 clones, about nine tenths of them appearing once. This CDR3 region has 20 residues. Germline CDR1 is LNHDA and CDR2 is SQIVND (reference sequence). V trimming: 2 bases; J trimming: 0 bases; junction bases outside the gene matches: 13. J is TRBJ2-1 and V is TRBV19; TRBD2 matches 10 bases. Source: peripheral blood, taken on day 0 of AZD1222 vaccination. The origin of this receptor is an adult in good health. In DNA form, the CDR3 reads TGTGCCAGTAGTATATGGGTGGCTCGGACTAGCGGTGACTCCTACAATGAGCAGTTCTTC. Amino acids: CASSIWVARTSGDSYNEQFF.